The entry that follows covers one T cell receptor (beta chain) sequence. Germline assignment: CDR1 SGHAT and CDR2 FQNNGV. V was pared by 5 bases and J by 7 bases, with 12 bases of the junction left unmatched. This CDR3 has 16 amino acids. This sample was included in a study of blood T cell repertoires in COVID-19. Study at large: T cells, B-cell-depleted T cells, or PBMCs supplied cDNA or gDNA.

In the authors' methods: For nucleated cells, counts were estimated from reference gene primer amplification. Produced via immunoSEQ multiplex PCR; TCRdb's table is partial and in-frame only. V and J calls plus clone size are reproduced from that table; the DNA served to infer D and trimming. This table has some 250,000 clones, about 90% appearing once. The study assigned cohorts using participant-reported clinical history. The V call is TRBV11-2, the J call TRBJ1-2; 11 bases align to TRBD1. The material sequenced was PBMCs or T cells enriched from blood (not recorded which). The receptor comes from a woman between 25 and 40 years old with acute COVID-19. CDR3 residues: CASSLRDRGKFFGYTF. The CDR3 DNA is TGTGCCAGCAGCCTTCGGGACAGGGGGAAATTCTTTGGCTACACCTTC.